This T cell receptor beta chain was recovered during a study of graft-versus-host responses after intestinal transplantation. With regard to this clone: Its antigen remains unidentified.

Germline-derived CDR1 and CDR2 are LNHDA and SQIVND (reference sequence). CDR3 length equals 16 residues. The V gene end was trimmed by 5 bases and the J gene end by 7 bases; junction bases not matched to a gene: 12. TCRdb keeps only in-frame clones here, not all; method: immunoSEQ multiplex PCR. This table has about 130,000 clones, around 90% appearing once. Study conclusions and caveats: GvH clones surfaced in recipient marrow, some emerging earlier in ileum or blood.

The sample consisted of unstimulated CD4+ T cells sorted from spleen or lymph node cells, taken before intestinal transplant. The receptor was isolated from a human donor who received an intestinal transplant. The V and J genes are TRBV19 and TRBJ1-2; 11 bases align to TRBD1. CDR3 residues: CASSAGQGASAIGYTF. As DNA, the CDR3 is TGTGCCAGTAGTGCCGGACAGGGGGCATCGGCTATTGGCTACACCTTC.